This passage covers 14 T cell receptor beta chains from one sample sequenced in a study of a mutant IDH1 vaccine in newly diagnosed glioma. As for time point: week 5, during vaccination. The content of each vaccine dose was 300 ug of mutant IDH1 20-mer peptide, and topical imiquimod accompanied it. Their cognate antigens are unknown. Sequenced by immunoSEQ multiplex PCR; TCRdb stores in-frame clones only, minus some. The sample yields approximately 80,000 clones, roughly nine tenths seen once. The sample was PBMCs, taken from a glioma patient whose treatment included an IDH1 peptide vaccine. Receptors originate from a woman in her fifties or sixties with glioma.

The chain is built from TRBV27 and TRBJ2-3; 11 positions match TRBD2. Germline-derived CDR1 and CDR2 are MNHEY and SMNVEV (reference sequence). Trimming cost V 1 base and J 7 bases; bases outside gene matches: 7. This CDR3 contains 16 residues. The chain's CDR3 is CASSLLGTSGPNTQYF. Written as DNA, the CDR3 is TGTGCCAGCAGTTTATTGGGGACTAGCGGACCTAATACGCAGTATTTT.

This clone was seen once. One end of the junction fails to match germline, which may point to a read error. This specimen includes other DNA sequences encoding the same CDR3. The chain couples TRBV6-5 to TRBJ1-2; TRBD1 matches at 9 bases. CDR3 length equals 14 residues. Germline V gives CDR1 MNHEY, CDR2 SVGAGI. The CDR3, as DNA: TGTGCCAGCAGACCGGACAGGGGCGACTATGGCTACACTTTC. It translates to CASRPDRGDYGYTF.

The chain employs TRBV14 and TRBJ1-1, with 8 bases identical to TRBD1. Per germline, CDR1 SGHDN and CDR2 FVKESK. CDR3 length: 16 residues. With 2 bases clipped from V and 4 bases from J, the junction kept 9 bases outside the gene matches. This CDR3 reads CASSQSGSGGFTEAFF. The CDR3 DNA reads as TGTGCCAGCAGCCAATCGGGGTCAGGGGGCTTCACTGAAGCTTTCTTT. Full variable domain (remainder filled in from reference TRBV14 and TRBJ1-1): EAGVTQFPSHSVIEKGQTVTLRCDPISGHDNLYWYRRVMGKEIKFLLHFVKESKQDESGMPNNRFLAERTGGTYSTLKVQPAELEDSGVYFCASSQSGSGGFTEAFFGQGTRLTVV.

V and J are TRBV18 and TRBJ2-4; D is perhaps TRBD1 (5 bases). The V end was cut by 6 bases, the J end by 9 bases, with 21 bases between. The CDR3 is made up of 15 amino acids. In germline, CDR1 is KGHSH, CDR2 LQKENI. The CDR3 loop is CASSPTVRAEGIQYF. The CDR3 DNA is TGTGCCAGCTCCCCAACGGTCAGGGCGGAAGGCATTCAGTACTTC. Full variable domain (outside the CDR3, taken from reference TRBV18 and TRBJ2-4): NAGVMQNPRHLVRRRGQEARLRCSPMKGHSHVYWYRQLPEEGLKFMVYLQKENIIDESGMPKERFSAEFPKEGPSILRIQQVVRGDSAAYFCASSPTVRAEGIQYFGAGTRLSVL.

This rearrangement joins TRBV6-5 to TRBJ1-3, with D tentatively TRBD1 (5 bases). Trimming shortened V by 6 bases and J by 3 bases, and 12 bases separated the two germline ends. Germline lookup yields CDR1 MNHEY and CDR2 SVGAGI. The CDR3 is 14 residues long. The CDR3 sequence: CASRGGVSGNTIYF. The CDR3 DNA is TGTGCCAGCAGAGGAGGGGTCAGTGGAAACACCATATATTTT.

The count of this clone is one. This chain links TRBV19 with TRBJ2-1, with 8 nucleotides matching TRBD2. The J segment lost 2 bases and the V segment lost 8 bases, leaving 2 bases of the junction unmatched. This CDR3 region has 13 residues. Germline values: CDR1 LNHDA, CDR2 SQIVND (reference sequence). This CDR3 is CASSSGPYNEQFF. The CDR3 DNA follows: TGTGCCAGTTCTAGCGGGCCCTACAATGAGCAGTTCTTC.

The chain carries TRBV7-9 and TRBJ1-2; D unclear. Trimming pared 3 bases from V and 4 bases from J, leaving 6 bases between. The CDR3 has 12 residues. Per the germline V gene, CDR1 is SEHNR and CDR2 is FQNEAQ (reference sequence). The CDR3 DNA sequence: TGTGCCAGCAGCTTGGATCCCTATGGCTACACCTTC. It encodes CASSLDPYGYTF.

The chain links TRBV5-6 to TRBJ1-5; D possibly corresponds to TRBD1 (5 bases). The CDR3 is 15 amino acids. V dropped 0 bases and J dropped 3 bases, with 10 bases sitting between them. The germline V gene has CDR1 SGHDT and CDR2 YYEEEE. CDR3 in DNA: TGTGCCAGCAGCTTGGGGCCGGGGGTCAATCAGCCCCAGCATTTT. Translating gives CASSLGPGVNQPQHF.

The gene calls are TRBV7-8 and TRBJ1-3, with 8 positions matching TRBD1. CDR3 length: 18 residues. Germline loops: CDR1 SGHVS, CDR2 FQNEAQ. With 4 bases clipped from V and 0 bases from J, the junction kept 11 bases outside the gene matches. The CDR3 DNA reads TGTGCCAGCAGCTCCTTGGGACAGGCCGATAGCTCTGGAAACACCATATATTTT. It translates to CASSSLGQADSSGNTIYF.

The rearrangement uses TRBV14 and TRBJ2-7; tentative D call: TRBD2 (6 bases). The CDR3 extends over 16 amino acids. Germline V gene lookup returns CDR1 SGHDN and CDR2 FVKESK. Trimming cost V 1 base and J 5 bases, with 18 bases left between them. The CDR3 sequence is CASSQGRYGSWNEQYF. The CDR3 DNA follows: TGTGCCAGCAGCCAAGGGCGGTACGGGAGCTGGAACGAGCAGTACTTC.

DNA of the CDR3: TGTGCCAGCAGCTCCTACCCTATAGCGGGAGGCTCCTACGAGCAGTACTTC. Protein sequence: CASSSYPIAGGSYEQYF. The chain employs TRBV11-2 and TRBJ2-7; 10 positions agree with TRBD2. The V and J ends lost 4 bases and 0 bases, in that order; junction bases with no gene match: 9. The CDR3 extends over 17 amino acids. CDR1 and CDR2 from the germline V gene are SGHAT and FQNNGV.

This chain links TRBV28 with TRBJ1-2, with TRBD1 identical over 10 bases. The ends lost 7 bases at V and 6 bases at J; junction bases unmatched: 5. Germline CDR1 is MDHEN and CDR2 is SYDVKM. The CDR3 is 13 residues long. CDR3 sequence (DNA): TGTGCCAGCAACCCGGGACAGGGGAATGGCTACACCTTC. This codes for CASNPGQGNGYTF.

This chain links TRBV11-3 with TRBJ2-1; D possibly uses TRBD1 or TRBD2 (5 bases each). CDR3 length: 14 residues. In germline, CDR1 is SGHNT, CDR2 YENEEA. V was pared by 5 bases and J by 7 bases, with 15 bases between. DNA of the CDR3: TGTGCCAGCAGCCCCGGGACCGCGGTAAATGAGCAGTTCTTC. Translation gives CASSPGTAVNEQFF.

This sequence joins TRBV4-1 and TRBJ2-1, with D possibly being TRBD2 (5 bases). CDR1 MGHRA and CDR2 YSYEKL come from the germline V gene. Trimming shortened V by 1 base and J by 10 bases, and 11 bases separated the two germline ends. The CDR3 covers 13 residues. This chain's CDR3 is CASSQVLAGEQFF. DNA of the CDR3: TGCGCCAGCAGCCAAGTACTGGCGGGCGAGCAGTTCTTC.